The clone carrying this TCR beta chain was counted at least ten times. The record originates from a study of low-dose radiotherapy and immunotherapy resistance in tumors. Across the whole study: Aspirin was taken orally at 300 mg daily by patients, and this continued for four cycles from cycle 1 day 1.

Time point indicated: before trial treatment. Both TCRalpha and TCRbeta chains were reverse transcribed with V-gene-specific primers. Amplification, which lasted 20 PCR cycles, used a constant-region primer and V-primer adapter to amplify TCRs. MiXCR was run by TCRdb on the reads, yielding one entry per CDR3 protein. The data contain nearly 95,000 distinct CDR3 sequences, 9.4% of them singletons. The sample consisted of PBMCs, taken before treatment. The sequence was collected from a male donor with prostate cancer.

The CDR3 DNA is TGCAGCGTTGAGCATTCCGGAGGGACAGGGAACTACGAGCAGTACTTC. It codes for CSVEHSGGTGNYEQYF. This chain uses TRBV29-1 with TRBJ2-7; 9 bases map to TRBD1. Germline CDR1 and CDR2: SQVTM and ANQGSEA. With V trimmed by 3 bases and J by 3 bases, 12 bases remained unmatched. The CDR3 length is 16 residues.